These 21 T cell receptor beta chains share one sample of origin, sequenced in a study of T cells in Graves' hyperthyroidism and ophthalmopathy (dated by TCRdb to between 2018 and 2020). The method was multiplex PCR. Sequenced on an Illumina HiSeq 2000. TCR beta CDR3 regions were amplified from RNA transcripts. The TCR CDR3 was subjected to a first round of RT-PCR using the HTBI primer set and the Qiagen OneStep RT-PCR kit. TCRdb handled the public reads itself, with Q25 trimming in fastp and clone calling in MiXCR, and kept productive beta chains. Every CDR3 protein is listed once, alongside the most common genes and DNA of its rows. The sample yields around 350,000 distinct CDR3 sequences; approximately 14% were counted once. The ten largest clones represent roughly 20% of the sample. The sample comprised blood. The receptors originated from a woman aged 55-75 years with Graves' ophthalmopathy.

This clonotype was detected many times. The V call is TRBV27, the J call TRBJ2-5, with TRBD2 matching over 8 bases. The V gene's germline CDR1 is MNHEY and CDR2 SMNVEV (reference sequence). V was pared by 5 bases and J by 5 bases, with 10 bases of the junction left unmatched. This CDR3 is built from 15 residues. CDR3 region: CASSLPAGVLETQYF. DNA of the CDR3: TGTGCCAGCAGTCTTCCAGCGGGAGTTTTGGAGACCCAGTACTTC.

This clonotype came up a few times. V is TRBV20-1 and J is TRBJ2-1; 14 nucleotides align to TRBD2. The CDR3 contains 15 residues. Per the germline V gene, CDR1 is DFQATT and CDR2 is SNEGSKA (reference sequence). Trimming took 5 bases from V and 8 from J; bases not matched to a gene: 8. The CDR3 reads CSAAAGTSGSYEQFF. Written as DNA, the CDR3 is TGCAGTGCTGCCGCCGGGACTAGCGGGAGCTATGAGCAGTTCTTC.

This clonotype has only a few counts. The gene calls are TRBV7-9 and TRBJ1-6; D is unresolved. V lost 6 bases and J lost 7, with 13 bases in between. The CDR3 has 14 amino acids. Germline V gives CDR1 SEHNR, CDR2 FQNEAQ (reference sequence). The CDR3, as DNA: TGTGCCAGCAGTCCCGGAGCGGGGAATTCACCCCTCCACTTT. Protein: CASSPGAGNSPLHF.

This clonotype was observed a handful of times. This chain joins TRBV6-7 and TRBJ2-1, with a possible D match to TRBD2 (5 bases). TRBV6-7 is known as an ORF, though its function is uncertain. The CDR3 spans 13 residues. V gave up 4 bases and J gave up 7 bases, with 11 bases separating them. CDR3 coding DNA: TGTGCCAGCAGTTCCGCTAGCAAGAATGAGCAGTTCTTC. Translating it yields CASSSASKNEQFF.

The rearrangement joins TRBV30 to TRBJ1-6; tentative D call: TRBD1 (5 bases). V was cut by 3 bases and J by 4 bases, with 10 bases left in between. Germline CDR1 is GTSNPN and CDR2 is SVGIG (reference sequence). This CDR3 comprises 14 residues. CDR3 sequence reads: CAWSRDLYNSPLHF. CDR3 nucleotides: TGTGCCTGGAGCAGGGATTTATATAATTCACCCCTCCACTTT. The full variable domain, with the rest looked up from reference TRBV30 and TRBJ1-6, is SQTIHQWPATLVQPVGSPLSLECTVEGTSNPNLYWYRQAAGRGLQLLFYSVGIGQISSEVPQNLSASRPQDRQFILSSKKLLLSDSGFYLCAWSRDLYNSPLHFGNGTRLTVT.

On this clonotype: A read error may be the cause here, since a much bigger clone is one base away. The rearrangement uses TRBV18 and TRBJ2-1; 14 bases are a match to TRBD2. With V trimmed by 0 bases and J by 12 bases, 7 bases remained unmatched. The germline V gene has CDR1 KGHSH and CDR2 LQKENI. The CDR3 extends over 16 amino acids. CDR3 bases: TGTGCCAGCTCACCACCCGGGACTAGCGGGGGTAGCGGGCAGTTCTTC. Translation: CASSPPGTSGGSGQFF.

This clonotype was found many times. The chain joins TRBV10-3 to TRBJ2-1; D gene ambiguous. V gave up 1 base and J gave up 7 bases, with 17 bases separating them. Per the germline V gene, CDR1 is ENHRY and CDR2 is SYGVKD. This CDR3 is 16 amino acids long. The CDR3 spells CAISEWGSRPWNEQFF. In DNA form, the CDR3 reads TGTGCCATCAGTGAGTGGGGATCACGACCTTGGAATGAGCAGTTCTTC.

This clonotype was observed many times. The rearrangement links TRBV27 to TRBJ2-3; 7 bases agree with TRBD1. V lost 7 bases to trimming and J lost 5 bases; unmatched junction nucleotides: 9. CDR1 and CDR2 from the germline V gene are MNHEY and SMNVEV (reference sequence). The CDR3 extends over 14 amino acids. The CDR3 loop reads CASTVTGLLDTQYF. CDR3 DNA: TGTGCCAGCACCGTGACAGGGTTACTAGATACGCAGTATTTT.

This chain links TRBV5-1 with TRBJ2-5, with 10 positions matching TRBD2. Trimming cost V 0 bases and J 4 bases; bases outside gene matches: 6. The CDR3 loop spans 16 amino acids. The germline V gene encodes CDR1 SGHRS and CDR2 YFSETQ. The CDR3 is CASSLVAGGVGETQYF. In nucleotides, the CDR3 is TGCGCCAGCAGCTTGGTAGCGGGAGGTGTAGGAGAGACCCAGTACTTC. Drawing the rest from reference TRBV5-1 and TRBJ2-5, the complete variable domain is KAGVTQTPRYLIKTRGQQVTLSCSPISGHRSVSWYQQTPGQGLQFLFEYFSETQRNKGNFPGRFSGRQFSNSRSEMNVSTLELGDSALYLCASSLVAGGVGETQYFGPGTRLLVL.

V is TRBV19 and J is TRBJ2-7; 7 bases map to TRBD1. The germline V gene has CDR1 LNHDA and CDR2 SQIVND (reference sequence). This CDR3 region has 14 residues. Unmatched junction bases numbered 6, after V lost 5 bases and J lost 2 bases. The CDR3 spells CASSGSGQPYEQYF. In nucleotides, the CDR3 is TGTGCCAGTAGTGGATCGGGACAGCCCTACGAGCAGTACTTC.

This clonotype has ten or more counts. The chain has TRBV6-1 and TRBJ1-1; no clear D. Deletions cut 10 bases from V and 11 bases from J, with 20 bases between. Germline CDR1 and CDR2: MNHNS and SASEGT. The CDR3 has 12 amino acids. The DNA for the CDR3 is TGTGCCACCCAGAAAGGTGCCCTCCCGGCTTTCTTT. It is translated as CATQKGALPAFF.

The chain combines TRBV19 with TRBJ2-5, with D perhaps matching TRBD2 (5 bases). The germline V and J ends were trimmed by 5 bases and 5 bases, with 9 bases remaining between them. The CDR3 sequence is 12 residues long. CDR1 LNHDA and CDR2 SQIVND come from the germline V gene (reference sequence). The CDR3 DNA follows: TGTGCCAGTAGTGCGGCGGGTGAGACCCAGTACTTC. Encoded protein: CASSAAGETQYF.

The chain has TRBV3-1 and TRBJ2-5; D gene unclear. V was shortened by 8 bases and J by 3 bases, with 13 bases between the two germline ends. Germline lookup yields CDR1 LGHDT and CDR2 YNNKEL (reference sequence). The CDR3 contains 13 residues. In DNA, the CDR3 is TGTGCCAGCCACAGCGTGGCGGAAGAGACCCAGTACTTC. This codes for CASHSVAEETQYF.

The V call is TRBV5-4, the J call TRBJ2-1; 11 nucleotides align to TRBD1. V lost 0 bases, J lost 4 bases, and 3 bases stayed unmatched. CDR1 and CDR2 (germline): SGHNT, YYREEE (reference sequence). The CDR3 runs to 16 residues. The CDR3 DNA follows: TGTGCCAGCAGCTTGGAAGGACAGGGGGCGTACAATGAGCAGTTCTTC. Protein product: CASSLEGQGAYNEQFF.

This clonotype came up many times. J is TRBJ1-5 and V is TRBV6-1, with D possibly matching TRBD1 (6 bases). The CDR3 spans 15 residues. V was cut by 1 base and J by 0 bases, with 7 bases left in between. CDR1 and CDR2 (germline): MNHNS, SASEGT. The CDR3: CASSEGTVSNQPQHF. The CDR3 nucleotides are TGTGCCAGCAGTGAAGGGACAGTTAGCAATCAGCCCCAGCATTTT.

As regards this clonotype: A much larger clone differs by one base, so this may be a read error. V usage is TRBV27 and J usage is TRBJ2-3; D call uncertain. Trimming removed 3 bases from V and 3 bases from J, with 13 bases in between. This CDR3 spans 15 amino acids. CDR1 and CDR2 (germline): MNHEY, SMNVEV (reference sequence). CDR3 nucleotide sequence: TGTGCCAGCAGTTTGGCCATCCCCAGTACAGATACGCAGTATTTT. Translation: CASSLAIPSTDTQYF.

This clonotype was recorded at least ten times. The chain links TRBV3-1 to TRBJ2-5; 13 nucleotides match TRBD2. The CDR3 runs 16 residues. Germline CDR1 reads LGHDT; CDR2 reads YNNKEL (reference sequence). V trimming: 7 bases; J trimming: 5 bases; junction bases outside the gene matches: 10. The CDR3 sequence: CASILTSGGTGETQYF. The CDR3 nucleotides read TGTGCCAGCATTTTGACTAGCGGGGGGACTGGCGAGACCCAGTACTTC.

V is TRBV4-1 and J is TRBJ2-2, with TRBD1 matching over 10 bases. Trimming removed 3 bases from V and 7 bases from J; junction bases left unmatched: 5. Germline V gene lookup returns CDR1 MGHRA and CDR2 YSYEKL. There are 15 residues in the CDR3. The CDR3 region is CASSQGTGVGGELFF. In DNA form, the CDR3 reads TGCGCCAGCAGCCAGGGGACAGGGGTGGGCGGGGAGCTGTTTTTT.

This chain joins TRBV2 and TRBJ2-5, with 11 bases aligning to TRBD2. The closer fit of TRBJ2-4 to the DNA end suggests the J call may be wrong. Germline values: CDR1 SNHLY, CDR2 FYNNEI. The CDR3 is 15 residues long. CDR3 nucleotides: TGTGCCAGCAGTGACGTAGCGGGAGGGCCAAGCATTCAGTACTTC. Protein sequence: CASSDVAGGPSIQYF.

This clonotype was detected many times. The rearrangement joins TRBV3-1 to TRBJ1-2, with 7 bases that match TRBD1. V was clipped by 1 base and J by 0 bases; unmatched bases: 8. The CDR3 spans 17 residues. Germline-derived CDR1 and CDR2 are LGHDT and YNNKEL (reference sequence). The CDR3 protein is CASSQGDTGAANYGYTF. As DNA, the CDR3 is TGTGCCAGCAGCCAAGGAGATACAGGGGCCGCTAACTATGGCTACACCTTC.

This clonotype was recorded at least ten times. The rearrangement links TRBV5-1 to TRBJ2-1; 10 bases are shared with TRBD2. There are 17 residues in the CDR3. Germline CDR1 reads SGHRS; CDR2 reads YFSETQ. The V and J ends lost 0 bases and 4 bases, in that order; junction bases with no gene match: 7. CDR3 residues: CASSLGVAGGGYNEQFF. The DNA for the CDR3 is TGCGCCAGCAGCTTGGGAGTAGCGGGAGGTGGGTACAATGAGCAGTTCTTC. Drawing the rest from reference TRBV5-1 and TRBJ2-1, the complete variable domain is KAGVTQTPRYLIKTRGQQVTLSCSPISGHRSVSWYQQTPGQGLQFLFEYFSETQRNKGNFPGRFSGRQFSNSRSEMNVSTLELGDSALYLCASSLGVAGGGYNEQFFGPGTRLTVL.